Following are 8 T cell receptor beta chains from one sample sequenced in a study of beta chain features in type 1 diabetes. TCRB transcripts that were expressed got sequenced, as all of the isolated RNA had been reverse transcribed. Libraries were prepared by immunoSEQ multiplex PCR; TCRdb keeps only in-frame clonotypes and omits some of them. The profile shows hundreds of thousands of clones, roughly 15% of them singletons. The sequenced sample consisted of naive CD4+ T cells from blood. These receptors originate from a woman aged 18-29 years in good health.

This clone appeared a few times. The chain joins TRBV4-3 to TRBJ2-1; D may be TRBD2 (6 bases). Trimming stripped 1 base from V and 6 bases from J, with 16 bases between. Looked up from germline, CDR1 is LGHNA and CDR2 is YSLEER. The CDR3 consists of 16 residues. The CDR3 DNA reads TGCGCCAGCAGCCAAGGCGGGGTATGGTGGGGCAATGAGCAGTTCTTC. It codes for CASSQGGVWWGNEQFF.

The chain joins TRBV25-1 to TRBJ1-3, with 9 nucleotides matching TRBD1. Germline-derived CDR1 and CDR2 are MGHDK and SYGVNS. This CDR3 contains 16 residues. The ends lost 11 bases at V and 0 bases at J; junction bases unmatched: 11. CDR3 nucleotides: TGTGCCCCCAGGGGGACAGGGCCCTTCTCTGGAAACACCATATATTTT. Translated: CAPRGTGPFSGNTIYF.

The V and J genes are TRBV28 and TRBJ1-1; D uncertain. Germline CDR1 and CDR2: MDHEN and SYDVKM. The V and J ends lost 5 bases and 0 bases respectively, with 7 bases between them. This CDR3 comprises 13 residues. In DNA form, the CDR3 reads TGTGCCAGCAGTAGGCAGGTGAACACTGAAGCTTTCTTT. Translated: CASSRQVNTEAFF. Full variable domain (outside the CDR3, taken from reference TRBV28 and TRBJ1-1): DVKVTQSSRYLVKRTGEKVFLECVQDMDHENMFWYRQDPGLGLRLIYFSYDVKMKEKGDIPEGYSVSREKKERFSLILESASTNQTSMYLCASSRQVNTEAFFGQGTRLTVV.

The sample holds a few counts of this clone. This chain joins TRBV23-1 and TRBJ2-3; TRBD1 is a possible D gene (5 bases). TRBV23-1 qualifies as an ORF whose function is uncertain. The CDR3 is made up of 15 amino acids. The V and J ends lost 6 bases and 0 bases respectively, with 13 bases between them. CDR3: CASSVDTPSTDTQYF. CDR3 DNA: TGCGCCAGCAGCGTGGACACTCCTAGCACAGATACGCAGTATTTT.

This clone was detected only a few times. V and J are TRBV6-1 and TRBJ2-7; 8 nucleotides agree with TRBD1. The CDR3 runs 15 residues. Per germline, CDR1 MNHNS and CDR2 SASEGT. V gave up 6 bases and J gave up 3 bases; unmatched junction bases: 10. DNA for the CDR3: TGTGCCAGCAGGCCGGGGCAGGGGGCAATCTACGAGCAGTACTTC. Its translation is CASRPGQGAIYEQYF.

This clone was counted a few times. The chain joins TRBV7-2 to TRBJ2-7; possibly TRBD2 for D (6 bases). CDR3 length: 14 residues. Between the trimmed V and J ends, which lost 5 bases and 4 bases, there was a span of 15 bases. Germline values: CDR1 SGHTA, CDR2 FQGNSA. The CDR3 sequence: CASSVRESRYEQYF. The CDR3, as DNA: TGTGCCAGCAGCGTCCGGGAGTCCCGTTACGAGCAGTACTTC.

The V and J genes are TRBV6-1 and TRBJ2-7; possibly TRBD1 for D (6 bases). Germline V lookup: CDR1 MNHNS, CDR2 SASEGT. The V end lost 7 bases, the J end lost 4 bases, and 14 bases lay between the germline ends. CDR3 size: 13 residues. CDR3 in DNA: TGTGCCAGCATAAGGACAGAACCTTACGAGCAGTACTTC. Translated, it gives CASIRTEPYEQYF.

The V call is TRBV18, the J call TRBJ2-5; the D is unclear. The J call could be wrong; TRBJ2-7 is a better fit for the DNA end. The CDR3 sequence is 12 residues long. Germline CDR1 reads KGHSH; CDR2 reads LQKENI. The CDR3 DNA is TGTGCCAGCTCACGGGTGGCGGACGAGCAGTACTTC. Its translation is CASSRVADEQYF.